These T cell receptor beta chains were read from a single sample in a study of T cell changes during pregnancy in multiple sclerosis. The protocol was immunoSEQ multiplex PCR, while the TCRdb copy is restricted to in-frame clones and leaves out a portion. Of 48,000 or so clones listed, roughly 88% are singletons. This material consisted of CD4+ T cells from peripheral blood mononuclear cells, taken in the second trimester of pregnancy. Receptors originate from a female donor with multiple sclerosis, enrolled in a pregnancy study. Both conserved end residues are part of each CDR3. A D gene is named only where the DNA matches it firmly. Size is stated for part of the rows, as once, few or many counts, or as a class when the clone is expanded.

v_gene	d_gene	abundance	j_gene	CDR3aa	CDR3nt
TRBV2	TRBD1	-	TRBJ2-7	CASRQNRDRGDEQYF	TGTGCCAGCAGACAAAACCGGGACAGGGGAGACGAGCAGTACTTC
TRBV7-9	TRBD2	-	TRBJ2-7	CASSSGLAGGDEQYF	TGTGCCAGCAGCTCCGGACTAGCGGGAGGGGACGAGCAGTACTTC
TRBV7-2	TRBD2	-	TRBJ2-1	CASSRTSGRNNEQFF	TGTGCCAGCAGCCGGACTAGCGGGAGAAACAATGAGCAGTTCTTC
TRBV18	-	-	TRBJ2-1	CASSLGERGNEQFF	TGTGCCAGCTCCCTAGGGGAAAGGGGGAATGAGCAGTTCTTC
TRBV18	-	-	TRBJ2-5	CASSPSSVLGETQYF	TGTGCCAGCTCACCCTCGAGCGTTTTGGGAGAGACCCAGTACTTC
TRBV6-1	-	-	TRBJ1-4	CAIAYDLGASEKLFF	TGTGCCATCGCGTATGACCTGGGGGCGAGTGAAAAACTGTTTTTT
TRBV6-5	-	-	TRBJ1-6	CASSYWGRLDSPLHF	TGTGCCAGCAGTTACTGGGGCAGGTTGGATTCACCCCTCCACTTT
TRBV28	TRBD1	-	TRBJ1-4	CASSLTGQGGEKLFF	TGTGCCAGCAGTTTAACGGGACAGGGGGGCGAAAAACTGTTTTTT
TRBV5-1	TRBD2	-	TRBJ2-7	CASSWIPGLGYEQYF	TGCGCCAGCAGCTGGATTCCGGGACTAGGCTACGAGCAGTACTTC
TRBV28	TRBD1	-	TRBJ2-7	CASSLQGVHEQYF	TGTGCCAGCAGTTTACAGGGGGTCCACGAGCAGTACTTC
TRBV5-4	-	-	TRBJ1-2	CASSPGGTLGYTF	TGTGCCAGCAGCCCTGGGGGGACCCTCGGCTACACCTTC
TRBV9	-	-	TRBJ2-3	CASSVTPFGADPSTDTQYF	TGTGCCAGCAGCGTAACTCCATTTGGAGCGGACCCTAGCACAGATACGCAGTATTTT
TRBV19	-	-	TRBJ2-5	CASSTPGTRETQYF	TGTGCCAGTAGCACACCGGGAACTCGAGAGACCCAGTACTTC
TRBV6-4	-	-	TRBJ1-5	CASRRQAGGVVSNQPQHF	TGTGCCAGCAGGCGCCAGGCGGGGGGGGTTGTTAGCAATCAGCCCCAGCATTTT
TRBV10-1	TRBD2	-	TRBJ2-3	CASSPSGRADTQYF	TGCGCCAGCTCCCCTAGCGGGAGGGCAGATACGCAGTATTTT
TRBV4-2	-	-	TRBJ2-2	CASSQTVANTGELFF	TGTGCCAGCAGCCAGACAGTCGCGAACACCGGGGAGCTGTTTTTT
TRBV28	TRBD1	-	TRBJ1-1	CASILGSGGTEAFF	TGTGCCAGCATCTTGGGATCAGGGGGTACTGAAGCTTTCTTT
TRBV5-6	TRBD1	-	TRBJ1-5	CASSLGTGGSRGNQPQHF	TGTGCCAGCAGCTTGGGGACAGGGGGCTCTAGGGGCAATCAGCCCCAGCATTTT
TRBV30	-	-	TRBJ2-7	CAWSPGGDRVNF	TGTGCCTGGAGTCCCGGGGGGGACAGGGTAAACTTC
TRBV9	TRBD1	-	TRBJ1-4	CASSDGTGAEKLFF	TGTGCCAGCAGCGATGGGACAGGGGCAGAAAAACTGTTTTTT
TRBV5-6	TRBD2	once	TRBJ2-2	CASSPDGTSGIWGELFF	TGTGCCAGCAGCCCAGACGGGACTAGCGGGATTTGGGGGGAGCTGTTTTTT
TRBV7-3	-	-	TRBJ2-1	CASSFYALATNNEQFF	TGTGCCAGCAGCTTTTACGCACTAGCAACCAACAATGAGCAGTTCTTC
TRBV5-4	-	-	TRBJ2-1	CASSPVRTGRSNEQFF	TGTGCCAGCAGCCCAGTTCGGACTGGCCGGTCCAATGAGCAGTTCTTC
TRBV2	TRBD1	-	TRBJ1-1	CASRDRGRTEAFF	TGTGCCAGCAGGGACAGGGGGAGGACTGAAGCTTTCTTT
TRBV7-3	-	-	TRBJ2-5	CASSLRASRETQYF	TGTGCCAGCAGCTTAAGGGCTAGCAGAGAGACCCAGTACTTC
TRBV5-4	TRBD2	-	TRBJ2-1	CASSLGRSGRVDYNEQFF	TGTGCCAGCAGCTTGGGTCGTAGCGGGAGGGTCGACTACAATGAGCAGTTCTTC
TRBV7-3	TRBD1	-	TRBJ2-6	CASSLFQGDLSGANVLTF	TGTGCCAGCAGCTTATTCCAGGGGGATCTCTCTGGGGCCAACGTCCTGACTTTC
TRBV28	-	-	TRBJ2-5	CASSPLLQETQYF	TGTGCCAGCAGCCCCCTTTTACAGGAGACCCAGTACTTC
TRBV5-4	TRBD2	-	TRBJ2-3	CASSFPTSGESDTQYF	TGTGCCAGCAGCTTCCCGACTAGCGGGGAGTCAGATACGCAGTATTTT
TRBV19	-	-	TRBJ1-4	CASSIGAATNEKLFF	TGTGCCAGTAGTATAGGGGCCGCAACTAATGAAAAACTGTTTTTT
TRBV5-4	TRBD2	-	TRBJ2-1	CASSSSGSGSNEQFF	TGTGCCAGCAGCAGTAGCGGGAGTGGCTCCAATGAGCAGTTCTTC
TRBV10-3	-	-	TRBJ1-5	CAISDWGGNQPQHF	TGTGCCATCAGTGACTGGGGAGGAAATCAGCCCCAGCATTTT
TRBV10-1	TRBD2	-	TRBJ2-3	CASSGGRGQRERDGRTDTQYF	TGCGCCAGCAGTGGGGGTCGGGGCCAGCGGGAGAGGGACGGTCGGACAGATACGCAGTATTTT
TRBV4-1	-	-	TRBJ2-6	CASSQESIAASGANVLTF	TGCGCCAGCAGCCAAGAATCTATAGCCGCTTCTGGGGCCAACGTCCTGACTTTC
TRBV5-5	TRBD1	-	TRBJ2-5	CASSFPGQGKETQYF	TGTGCCAGCAGCTTTCCGGGACAGGGAAAAGAGACCCAGTACTTC
TRBV5-4	TRBD1	-	TRBJ1-1	CASSPRVDRGTTEAFF	TGTGCCAGCAGCCCCCGCGTAGACAGGGGCACCACTGAAGCTTTCTTT
TRBV6-1	TRBD2	once	TRBJ2-5	CASSGLAGEETQYF	TGTGCCAGCAGTGGCCTAGCGGGAGAAGAGACCCAGTACTTC
TRBV6-4	TRBD2	-	TRBJ2-3	CASSDRAGGGDTQYF	TGTGCCAGCAGTGACAGGGCGGGAGGAGGAGATACGCAGTATTTT
TRBV5-4	TRBD1	-	TRBJ2-5	CASSDRGQETQYF	TGTGCCAGCTCCGACAGGGGCCAAGAGACCCAGTACTTC
TRBV2	TRBD2	-	TRBJ2-5	CASRRTSGSETQYF	TGTGCCAGCAGACGGACTAGCGGGAGCGAGACCCAGTACTTC
TRBV19	-	-	TRBJ2-3	CASRPEGAGTDTQYF	TGTGCCAGTAGACCGGAAGGGGCTGGCACAGATACGCAGTATTTT
TRBV7-3	-	-	TRBJ2-3	CASSLESASGTQYF	TGTGCCAGCAGCTTAGAGTCGGCCTCGGGTACGCAGTATTTT
TRBV19	TRBD2	-	TRBJ2-1	CASSIVASGRRGEQFF	TGTGCCAGTAGTATAGTTGCTAGCGGGAGACGGGGTGAGCAGTTCTTC
TRBV6-1	TRBD1	few	TRBJ1-1	CASSDDYRGLAEAFF	TGTGCCAGCAGTGATGATTACAGGGGGTTGGCTGAAGCTTTCTTT
TRBV25-1	-	-	TRBJ1-4	CASSERARATNEKLFF	TGTGCCAGCAGTGAAAGGGCCAGGGCAACTAATGAAAAACTGTTTTTT
TRBV27	TRBD2	-	TRBJ2-5	CASSHRSSGQETQYF	TGTGCCAGCAGCCACCGGTCTAGCGGCCAAGAGACCCAGTACTTC
TRBV18	TRBD1	-	TRBJ2-1	CASSPFFRDSYNEQFF	TGTGCCAGCTCACCATTCTTTCGGGACAGCTACAATGAGCAGTTCTTC
TRBV9	-	-	TRBJ2-5	CASSASGQETQYF	TGTGCCAGCAGCGCCTCAGGGCAAGAGACCCAGTACTTC
TRBV19	-	-	TRBJ1-4	CATLGGLSPNEKLFF	TGTGCCACCCTCGGAGGGCTCTCGCCTAATGAAAAACTGTTTTTT
TRBV19	-	-	TRBJ2-5	CASSSGGETQYF	TGTGCCAGTAGTTCAGGGGGGGAGACCCAGTACTTC
TRBV29-1	-	-	TRBJ2-1	CSVLDSRLNEQFF	TGCAGCGTTTTGGACAGCCGCCTCAATGAGCAGTTCTTC
TRBV4-1	-	-	TRBJ1-2	CASSQVQTYGYTF	TGCGCCAGCAGCCAGGTACAGACCTATGGCTACACCTTC
TRBV28	-	-	TRBJ2-3	CASWVASDTQYF	TGTGCCAGCTGGGTAGCGTCAGATACGCAGTATTTT
TRBV7-9	TRBD1	-	TRBJ2-7	CASSSTQGIYEQYF	TGTGCCAGCAGCTCCACACAGGGGATCTACGAGCAGTACTTC
TRBV5-5	TRBD1	-	TRBJ2-2	CASSTPGQGAPGELFF	TGTGCCAGCAGCACACCGGGACAGGGGGCCCCCGGGGAGCTGTTTTTT
TRBV10-3	TRBD2	-	TRBJ2-3	CAIRETGHRLAGYTDTQYF	TGTGCCATCAGGGAGACAGGCCATCGACTAGCGGGATACACAGATACGCAGTATTTT
TRBV11-1	TRBD1	-	TRBJ2-7	CASSLDPTGTAAEQYF	TGTGCCAGCAGCTTAGACCCCACAGGGACAGCTGCGGAGCAGTACTTC
TRBV6-5	-	-	TRBJ1-5	CASSYTSDSTAPQHF	TGTGCCAGCAGTTATACCTCTGACAGTACCGCGCCCCAGCATTTT
TRBV6-5	-	-	TRBJ1-6	CASRLTLNSPLHF	TGTGCCAGCAGGCTCACATTAAATTCACCCCTCCACTTT